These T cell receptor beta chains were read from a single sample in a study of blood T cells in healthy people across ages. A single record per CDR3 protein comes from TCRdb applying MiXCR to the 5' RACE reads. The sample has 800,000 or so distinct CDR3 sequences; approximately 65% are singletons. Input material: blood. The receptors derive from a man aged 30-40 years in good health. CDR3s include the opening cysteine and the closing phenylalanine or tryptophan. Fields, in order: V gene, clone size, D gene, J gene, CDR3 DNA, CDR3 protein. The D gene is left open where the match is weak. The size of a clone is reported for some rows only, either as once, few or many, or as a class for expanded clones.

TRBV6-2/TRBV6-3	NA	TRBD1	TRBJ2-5	TGTGCCAGCACCGACGGAAGGACAGGCGGACTGAGGGAGACCCAGTACTTC	CASTDGRTGGLRETQYF
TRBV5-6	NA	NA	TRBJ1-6	TGTGCCAGCAGCTTGGCCCCGCGGAATAATTCACCCCTCCACTTT	CASSLAPRNNSPLHF
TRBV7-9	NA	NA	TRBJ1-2	TGTGCCAGCAGCCCGGCGGGCGCGGTCTGCCCTGGCTACACCTTC	CASSPAGAVCPGYTF
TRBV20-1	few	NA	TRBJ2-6	TGCAGTGCTAGGACAGGATTCTTTCGTTTTGGGGCCAACGTCCTGACTTTC	CSARTGFFRFGANVLTF
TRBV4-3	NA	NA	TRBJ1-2	TGCGCCAGCAGCCAAGATCCAATGACAGTCACCTATGGCTACACCTTC	CASSQDPMTVTYGYTF
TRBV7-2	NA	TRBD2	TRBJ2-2	TGTGCCAGCAGCATACGGACTAGCGGGACTCAGAGGACCGGGGAGCTGTTTTTT	CASSIRTSGTQRTGELFF
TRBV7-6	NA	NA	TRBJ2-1	TGTGCCAGCAGTATAGCGGTATCCTACAATGAGCAGTTCTTC	CASSIAVSYNEQFF
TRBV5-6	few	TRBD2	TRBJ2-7	TGTGCCAGCAGCTCCGCGGGGGCCTACGAGCAGTACTTC	CASSSAGAYEQYF
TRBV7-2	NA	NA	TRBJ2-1	TGTGCCAGCACCCCCATTTCGAGCTCCCTCAATGAGCAGTTCTTC	CASTPISSSLNEQFF
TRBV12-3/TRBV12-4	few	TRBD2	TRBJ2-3	TGTGCCAGCAGTTTGGCTAGCGGTCCCGGGGATACGCAGTATTTT	CASSLASGPGDTQYF
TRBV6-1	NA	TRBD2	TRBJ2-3	TGTGCCAGCAGTGCGGCGGGGGGCACAGATACGCAGTATTTT	CASSAAGGTDTQYF
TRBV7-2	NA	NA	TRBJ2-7	TGTGCCAGCAGCTCAGTTGGTGACAGTTCCTACGAGCAGTACTTC	CASSSVGDSSYEQYF
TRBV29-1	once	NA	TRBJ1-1	TGCAGCGTTGAGTCGCGGGGGTCGAACACTGAGGCTTTCTTT	CSVESRGSNTEAFF
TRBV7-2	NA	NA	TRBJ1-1	TGTGCCAGCAGCGCCAGACAGACCTCTAACACTGAAGCTTTCTTT	CASSARQTSNTEAFF
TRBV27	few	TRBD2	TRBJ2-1	TGTGCCAGCAGTTTGGGACTAGCGCACTCCTACAATGAGCAGTTCTTC	CASSLGLAHSYNEQFF
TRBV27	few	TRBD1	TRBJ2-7	TGTGCCAGCAGTCCCAGGGGGCGGTACGAGCAGTACTTC	CASSPRGRYEQYF
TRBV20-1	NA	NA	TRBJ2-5	TGCAGTGCTAGATCTCTCTACCGGGACACTCGACAAGAGGAGACCCAGTACTTC	CSARSLYRDTRQEETQYF
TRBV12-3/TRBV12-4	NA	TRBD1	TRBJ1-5	TGTGCCAGCAGTGGGGGGGCGACAGGGGTCAATCAGCCCCAGCATTTT	CASSGGATGVNQPQHF
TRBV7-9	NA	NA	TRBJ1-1	TGTGCCAGCAGCTTAGATTCTGGGAACACTGAAGCTTTCTTT	CASSLDSGNTEAFF
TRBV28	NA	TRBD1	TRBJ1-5	TGTGCCAGCAGGGGATCCGGGACAGGCCTCAATCAGCCCCAGCATTTT	CASRGSGTGLNQPQHF
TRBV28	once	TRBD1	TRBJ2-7	TGTGCCAGCAATACAGGGGTTTCCTCCGAGCAGTACTTC	CASNTGVSSEQYF
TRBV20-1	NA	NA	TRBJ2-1	TGCAGTGCTAGACCAGGGGGGCTATCGTTCAATGAGCAGTTCTTC	CSARPGGLSFNEQFF
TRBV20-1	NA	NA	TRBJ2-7	TGCAGTGCACTTAGACCCGGTGACCCCGGGGACGGGCAGTACTTC	CSALRPGDPGDGQYF
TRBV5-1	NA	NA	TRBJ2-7	TGCGCCAGCAGCTTGTATACGGACAAGTCCTACGAGCAGTACTTC	CASSLYTDKSYEQYF
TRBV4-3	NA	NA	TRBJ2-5	TGCGCCAGCAGCCGACTGGGGCTAGGGGAAGAGACCCAGTACTTC	CASSRLGLGEETQYF
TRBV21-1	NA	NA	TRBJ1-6	TGTGCCAGCAGCAATAGAGACACCTATAATTCACCCCTCCACTTT	CASSNRDTYNSPLHF
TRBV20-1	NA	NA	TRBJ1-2	TGCAGTGCCCCGGGCCAATACTATGGCTACACCTTC	CSAPGQYYGYTF
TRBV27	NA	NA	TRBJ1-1	TGTGCCAGCAGTTTAGTGGACAGCACTGAAGCTTTCTTT	CASSLVDSTEAFF
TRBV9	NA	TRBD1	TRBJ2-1	TGTGCCAGCAGCATACTCGGACAGGGGGTTTACAATGAGCAGTTCTTC	CASSILGQGVYNEQFF
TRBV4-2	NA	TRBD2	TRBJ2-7	TGTGTCAGCAGCCACCCAGCGGGGGAGGGTTACGAGCAGTACTTC	CVSSHPAGEGYEQYF
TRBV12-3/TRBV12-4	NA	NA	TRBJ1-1	TGTGCCAGCAGCATACAGGTTTCGAACACTGAAGCTTTCTTT	CASSIQVSNTEAFF
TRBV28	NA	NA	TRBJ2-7	TGTGCCAGCAGCCCGGGGGCCCCCTCCTACGAGCAGTACTTC	CASSPGAPSYEQYF